This T cell receptor (beta chain) was recovered during a study of molecular identifiers for immune sequencing clone quantification. CDR1 SNHLY and CDR2 FYNNEI come from the germline V gene. V gave up 8 bases and J gave up 6 bases, with 13 bases separating them. This CDR3 spans 12 amino acids. Bulk TCR libraries were made with methods that had been previously described and with listed TCR primers. TCRdb reprocessed the PCR reads with MiXCR, giving one entry per CDR3 protein. The repertoire has about half a million distinct CDR3 sequences, roughly 24% of them found once; the top ten carry 0.7% to 0.9%. Study-level findings and limits: Identical barcode-sharing TCR molecules could lead to underestimated sizes for highly expanded clones.

This clonotype came up many times. Its antigen is undetermined. Researchers sorted naive CD8 T cells as cells that were CD8+CD4-CCR7+CD45RA+. Sequenced material: naive CD8+ T cells from blood, with Jurkat cell RNA spiked in. Documented subset: FACS-sorted CD8+CD4-CCR7+CD45RA+ naive T cells. This sequence joins TRBV2 and TRBJ1-1, with D hard to call. The clonotype was recovered from a human donor in good health. Some libraries in this study had Jurkat cell RNA spiked in. As DNA, the CDR3 is TGTGCCAGCCGGCAGTACGAATCTGAAGCTTTCTTT. Amino acids: CASRQYESEAFF.